This entry features one TCR beta chain sequence. TCRdb reworked the 5' RACE reads into one entry per CDR3 protein, no DNA. Recorded for this sample: approximately 420,000 distinct CDR3 sequences. Germline V gene sequence: CDR1 DFQATT, CDR2 SNEGSKA (reference sequence). This CDR3 has 15 residues. This sample was taken from a study of T cells expressing NK-cell markers. Study-level information: Within the sequenced cohort of eight donors, seven exhibited HCMV seropositivity and one was seronegative.

The chain couples TRBV20-1 to TRBJ2-6; lacking DNA, the TRBD1 call made by TCRdb goes unchecked. Sequences were obtained from blood T cells: a sorted CD56 or NKG2C T cell subset, CD4+ or CD8+ T cells, or bulk PBMC T cells (not recorded which). The TCR comes from a woman in her forties or fifties in good health. The CDR3 sequence is CSAPVGNSGANVLTF.